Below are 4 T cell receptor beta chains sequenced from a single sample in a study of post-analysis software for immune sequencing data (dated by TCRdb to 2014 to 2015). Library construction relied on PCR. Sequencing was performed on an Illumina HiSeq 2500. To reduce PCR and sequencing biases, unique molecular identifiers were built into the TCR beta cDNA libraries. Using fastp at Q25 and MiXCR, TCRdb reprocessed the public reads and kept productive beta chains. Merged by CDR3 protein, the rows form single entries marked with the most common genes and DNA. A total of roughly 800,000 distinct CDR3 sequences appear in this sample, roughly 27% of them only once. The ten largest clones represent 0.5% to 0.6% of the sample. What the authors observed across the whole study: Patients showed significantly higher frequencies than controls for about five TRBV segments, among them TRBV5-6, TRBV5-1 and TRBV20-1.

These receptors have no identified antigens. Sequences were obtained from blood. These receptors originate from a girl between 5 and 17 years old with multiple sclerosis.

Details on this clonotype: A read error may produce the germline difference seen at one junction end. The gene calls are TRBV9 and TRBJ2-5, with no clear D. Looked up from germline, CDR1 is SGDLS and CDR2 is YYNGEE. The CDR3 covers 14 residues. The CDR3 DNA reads TGTGCCAGCAGCGGCTCCGGGTCTCAAGAGTCCCAGTACTTC. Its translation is CASSGSGSQESQYF.

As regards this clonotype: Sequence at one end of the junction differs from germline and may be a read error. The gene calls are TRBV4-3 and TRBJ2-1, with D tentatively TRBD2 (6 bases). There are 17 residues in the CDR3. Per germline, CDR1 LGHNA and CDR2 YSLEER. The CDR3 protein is CVSSPEFPGLTYNEQFF. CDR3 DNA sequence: TGCGTCAGCAGCCCAGAATTTCCGGGACTGACCTACAATGAGCAGTTCTTC.

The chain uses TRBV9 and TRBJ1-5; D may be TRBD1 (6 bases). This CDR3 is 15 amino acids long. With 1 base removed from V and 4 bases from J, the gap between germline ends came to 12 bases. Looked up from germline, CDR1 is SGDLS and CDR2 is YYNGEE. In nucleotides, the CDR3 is TGTGCCAGCAGCGTAAGGGGGGACATAAATCAGCCCCAGCATTTT. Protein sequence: CASSVRGDINQPQHF.

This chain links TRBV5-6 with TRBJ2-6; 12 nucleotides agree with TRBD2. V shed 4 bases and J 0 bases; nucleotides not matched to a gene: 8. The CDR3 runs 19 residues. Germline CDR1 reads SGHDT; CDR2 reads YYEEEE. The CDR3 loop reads CASSLGLAGRSSGANVLTF. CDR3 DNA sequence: TGTGCCAGCAGCCTAGGACTAGCGGGGAGGTCCTCTGGGGCCAACGTCCTGACTTTC.